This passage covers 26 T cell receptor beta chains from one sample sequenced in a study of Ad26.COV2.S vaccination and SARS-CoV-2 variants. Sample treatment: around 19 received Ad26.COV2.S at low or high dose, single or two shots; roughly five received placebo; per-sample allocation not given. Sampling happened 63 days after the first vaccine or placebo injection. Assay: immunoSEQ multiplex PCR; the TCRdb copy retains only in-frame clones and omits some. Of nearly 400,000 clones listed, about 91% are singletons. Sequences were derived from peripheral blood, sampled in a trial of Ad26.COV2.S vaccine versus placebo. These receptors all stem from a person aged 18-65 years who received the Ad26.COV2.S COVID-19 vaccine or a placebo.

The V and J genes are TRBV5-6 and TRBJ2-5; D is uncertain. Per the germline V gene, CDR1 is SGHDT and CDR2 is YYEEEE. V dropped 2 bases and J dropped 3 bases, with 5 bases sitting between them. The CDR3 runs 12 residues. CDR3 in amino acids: CASSFVEETQYF. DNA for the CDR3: TGTGCCAGCAGCTTCGTTGAAGAGACCCAGTACTTC.

CDR3 amino acids: CASSLATGSYNEQFF. In DNA form, the CDR3 reads TGCGCCAGCAGCTTGGCCACGGGGTCCTACAATGAGCAGTTCTTC. This chain uses TRBV5-1 with TRBJ2-1; possibly TRBD2 for D (5 bases). This CDR3 is built from 15 residues. Germline V lookup: CDR1 SGHRS, CDR2 YFSETQ. Trimming pared 0 bases from V and 1 base from J, leaving 8 bases between.

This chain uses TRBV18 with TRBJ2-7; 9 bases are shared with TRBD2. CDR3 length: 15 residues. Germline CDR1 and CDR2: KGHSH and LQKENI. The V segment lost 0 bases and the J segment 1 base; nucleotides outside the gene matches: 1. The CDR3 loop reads CASSPPTSGSYEQYF. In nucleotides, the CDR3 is TGTGCCAGCTCACCACCCACTAGCGGGTCCTACGAGCAGTACTTC.

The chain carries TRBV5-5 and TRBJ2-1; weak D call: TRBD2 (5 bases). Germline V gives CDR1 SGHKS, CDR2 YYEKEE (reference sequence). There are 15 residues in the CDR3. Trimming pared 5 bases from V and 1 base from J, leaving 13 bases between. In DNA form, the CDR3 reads TGTGCCAGCAGTCCGGACTTTTATTCCTACAATGAGCAGTTCTTC. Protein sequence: CASSPDFYSYNEQFF.

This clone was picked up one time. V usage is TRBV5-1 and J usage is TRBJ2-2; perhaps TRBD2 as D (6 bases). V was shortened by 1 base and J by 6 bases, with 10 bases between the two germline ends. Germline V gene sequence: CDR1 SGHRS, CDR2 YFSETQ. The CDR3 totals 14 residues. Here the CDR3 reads CASSLFGGAGELFF. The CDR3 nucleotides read TGCGCCAGCAGCTTGTTCGGGGGTGCCGGGGAGCTGTTTTTT.

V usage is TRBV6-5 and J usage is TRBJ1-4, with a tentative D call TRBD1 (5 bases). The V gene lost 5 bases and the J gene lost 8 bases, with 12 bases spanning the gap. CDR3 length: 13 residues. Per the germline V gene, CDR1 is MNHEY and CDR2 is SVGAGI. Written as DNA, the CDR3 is TGTGCCAGCAGTCCCGTCGGGGACGAAAAACTGTTTTTT. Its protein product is CASSPVGDEKLFF.

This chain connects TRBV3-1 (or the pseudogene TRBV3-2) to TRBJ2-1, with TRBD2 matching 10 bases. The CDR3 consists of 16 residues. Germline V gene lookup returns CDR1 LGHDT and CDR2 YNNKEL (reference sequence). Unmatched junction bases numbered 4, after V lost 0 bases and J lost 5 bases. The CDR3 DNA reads TGTGCCAGCAGCCAAGATGTCGGGACTAGCGACAATGAGCAGTTCTTC. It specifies CASSQDVGTSDNEQFF.

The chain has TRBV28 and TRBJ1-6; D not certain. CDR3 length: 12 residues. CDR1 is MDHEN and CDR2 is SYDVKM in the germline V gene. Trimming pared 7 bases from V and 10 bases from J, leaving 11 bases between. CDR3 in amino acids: CASKTRTSPLHF. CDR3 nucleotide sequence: TGTGCCAGCAAGACCCGAACCTCACCCCTCCACTTT.

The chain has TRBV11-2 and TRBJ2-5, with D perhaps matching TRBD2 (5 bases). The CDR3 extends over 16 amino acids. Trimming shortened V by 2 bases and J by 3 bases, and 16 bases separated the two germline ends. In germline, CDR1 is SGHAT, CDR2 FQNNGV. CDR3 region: CASSLSAEAEKETQYF. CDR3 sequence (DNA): TGTGCCAGCAGCTTAAGTGCGGAAGCGGAGAAAGAGACCCAGTACTTC.

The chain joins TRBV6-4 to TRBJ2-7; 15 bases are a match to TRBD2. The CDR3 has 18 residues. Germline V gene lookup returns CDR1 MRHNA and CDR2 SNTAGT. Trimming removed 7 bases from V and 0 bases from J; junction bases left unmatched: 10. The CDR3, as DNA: TGTGCCAGCACTCCGGGACTAGCGGGAGGCCGGAGCTCCTACGAGCAGTACTTC. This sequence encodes CASTPGLAGGRSSYEQYF.

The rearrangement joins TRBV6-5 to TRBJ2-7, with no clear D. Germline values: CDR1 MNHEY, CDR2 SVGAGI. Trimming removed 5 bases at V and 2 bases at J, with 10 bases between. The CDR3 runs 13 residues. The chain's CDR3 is CASSPSGTYEQYF. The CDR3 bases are TGTGCCAGCAGTCCTAGTGGGACCTACGAGCAGTACTTC.

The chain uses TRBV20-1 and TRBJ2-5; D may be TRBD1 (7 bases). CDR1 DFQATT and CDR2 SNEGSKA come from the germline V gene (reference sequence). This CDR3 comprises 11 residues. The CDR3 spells CSQGGWETQYF. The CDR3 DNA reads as TGCAGCCAGGGGGGCTGGGAGACCCAGTACTTC.

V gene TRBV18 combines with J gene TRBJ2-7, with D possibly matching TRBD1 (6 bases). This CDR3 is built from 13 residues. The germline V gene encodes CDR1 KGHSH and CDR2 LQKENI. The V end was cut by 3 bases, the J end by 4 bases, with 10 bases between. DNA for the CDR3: TGTGCCAGCTCACCGGGACAAGTATACGAGCAGTACTTC. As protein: CASSPGQVYEQYF.

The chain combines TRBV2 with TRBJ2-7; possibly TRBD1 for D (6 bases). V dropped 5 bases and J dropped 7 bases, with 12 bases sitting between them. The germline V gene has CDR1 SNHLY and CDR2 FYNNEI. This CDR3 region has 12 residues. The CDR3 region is CASSQGTFEQYF. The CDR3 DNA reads TGTGCCAGCAGTCAAGGGACATTTGAGCAGTACTTC.

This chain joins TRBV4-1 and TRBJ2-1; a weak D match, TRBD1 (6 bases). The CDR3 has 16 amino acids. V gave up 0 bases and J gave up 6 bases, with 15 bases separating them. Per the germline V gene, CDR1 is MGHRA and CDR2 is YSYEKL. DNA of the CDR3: TGCGCCAGCAGCCAAGAGGGGGCTAGGTTGAGCAATGAGCAGTTCTTC. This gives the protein CASSQEGARLSNEQFF.

CDR3 nucleotide sequence: TGTGCCACCAGTGATTTTGTCTCGACAGGGTCGCACACCGGGGAGCTGTTTTTT. This codes for CATSDFVSTGSHTGELFF. The chain combines TRBV24-1 with TRBJ2-2, with 7 positions matching TRBD1. The V segment lost 1 base and the J segment 3 bases; nucleotides outside the gene matches: 10. This CDR3 comprises 18 residues. The V gene's germline CDR1 is KGHDR and CDR2 SFDVKD.

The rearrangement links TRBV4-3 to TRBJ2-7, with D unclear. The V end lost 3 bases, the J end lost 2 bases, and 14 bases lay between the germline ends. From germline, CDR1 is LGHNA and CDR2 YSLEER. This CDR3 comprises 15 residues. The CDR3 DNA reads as TGCGCCAGCAGCCAGACCTTGGACGGCGCCTACGAGCAGTACTTC. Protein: CASSQTLDGAYEQYF.

The CDR3 loop is CASGGSFSTDTQYF. DNA for the CDR3: TGTGCCAGCGGAGGATCATTTAGCACAGATACGCAGTATTTT. The rearrangement joins TRBV25-1 to TRBJ2-3; possibly TRBD2 for D (5 bases). The V gene's germline CDR1 is MGHDK and CDR2 SYGVNS. Between the trimmed V and J ends, which lost 8 bases and 0 bases, there was a span of 12 bases. CDR3 length: 14 residues. The variable domain in full, completed from reference TRBV25-1 and TRBJ2-3, reads EADIYQTPRYLVIGTGKKITLECSQTMGHDKMYWYQQDPGMELHLIHYSYGVNSTEKGDLSSESTVSRIRTEHFPLTLESARPSHTSQYLCASGGSFSTDTQYFGPGTRLTVL.

The CDR3 loop reads CASRAQRESDEQYF. In nucleotides, the CDR3 is TGTGCCAGTAGAGCCCAGCGGGAGTCAGACGAGCAGTACTTC. V usage is TRBV19 and J usage is TRBJ2-7, with 8 bases fitting TRBD2. The CDR3 is 14 amino acids. Germline V gene lookup returns CDR1 LNHDA and CDR2 SQIVND (reference sequence). V lost 6 bases, J lost 5 bases, and 9 bases stayed unmatched.

As DNA, the CDR3 is TGTGCCAGCAGCCCCCCGACAGGGGGAGAAGAGACCCAGTACTTC. Encoded protein: CASSPPTGGEETQYF. This chain joins TRBV11-3 and TRBJ2-5; 9 nucleotides agree with TRBD1. V was pared by 5 bases and J by 3 bases, with 7 bases of the junction left unmatched. There are 15 residues in the CDR3. Germline V CDR1 and CDR2: SGHNT, YENEEA.

The CDR3 spells CASSPWGTGGNGETQYF. The CDR3 DNA is TGTGCCAGCAGCCCCTGGGGGACGGGAGGGAATGGGGAGACCCAGTACTTC. The chain carries TRBV5-4 and TRBJ2-5; TRBD2 matches at 8 bases. In germline, CDR1 is SGHNT, CDR2 YYREEE (reference sequence). V lost 4 bases, J lost 5 bases, and 16 bases stayed unmatched. The CDR3 covers 17 residues.

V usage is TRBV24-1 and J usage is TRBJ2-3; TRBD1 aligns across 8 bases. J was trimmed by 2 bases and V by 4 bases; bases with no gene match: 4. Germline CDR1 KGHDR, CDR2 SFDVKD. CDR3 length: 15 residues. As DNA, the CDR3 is TGTGCCACCAGTGACCACAGGGGGGCCACAGATACGCAGTATTTT. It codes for CATSDHRGATDTQYF.

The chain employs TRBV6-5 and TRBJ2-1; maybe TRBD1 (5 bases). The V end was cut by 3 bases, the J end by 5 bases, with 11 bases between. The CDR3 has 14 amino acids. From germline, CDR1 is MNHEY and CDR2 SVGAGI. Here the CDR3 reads CASSYGPGNNEQFF. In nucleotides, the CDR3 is TGTGCCAGCAGTTATGGCCCAGGGAACAATGAGCAGTTCTTC.

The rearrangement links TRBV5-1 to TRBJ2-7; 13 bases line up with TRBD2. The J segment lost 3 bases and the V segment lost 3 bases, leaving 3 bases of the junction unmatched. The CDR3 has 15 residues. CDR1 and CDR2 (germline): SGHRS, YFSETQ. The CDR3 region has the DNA TGCGCCAGCAGCTGGACTAGCGGGAGTCACTACGAGCAGTACTTC. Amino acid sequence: CASSWTSGSHYEQYF.

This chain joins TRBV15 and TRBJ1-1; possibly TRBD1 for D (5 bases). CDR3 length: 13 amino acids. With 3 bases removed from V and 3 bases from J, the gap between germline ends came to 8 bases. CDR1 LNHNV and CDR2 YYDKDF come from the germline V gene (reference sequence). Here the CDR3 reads CATSRGGDTEAFF. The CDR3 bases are TGTGCCACCAGCAGGGGGGGAGACACTGAAGCTTTCTTT. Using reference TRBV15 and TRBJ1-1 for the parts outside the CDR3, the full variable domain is DAMVIQNPRYQVTQFGKPVTLSCSQTLNHNVMYWYQQKSSQAPKLLFHYYDKDFNNEADTPDNFQSRRPNTSFCFLDIRSPGLGDTAMYLCATSRGGDTEAFFGQGTRLTVV.

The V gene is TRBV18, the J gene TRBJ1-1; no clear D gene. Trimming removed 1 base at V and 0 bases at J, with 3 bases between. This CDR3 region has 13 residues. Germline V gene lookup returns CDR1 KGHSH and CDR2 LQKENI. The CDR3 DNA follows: TGTGCCAGCTCACCACAGGTGAACACTGAAGCTTTCTTT. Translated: CASSPQVNTEAFF.